The 28 T cell receptor beta chains in this list originate from one sample, sequenced in a study of blood T cell repertoires in COVID-19. TCRdb's table, derived via immunoSEQ multiplex PCR, lists solely in-frame clones and lacks some. The repertoire holds 270,000 or so clones, with around 85% as singletons. The sample taken for sequencing was peripheral blood. The source of these receptors is a woman in her 30s with COVID-19, enrolled during active disease.

The rearrangement joins TRBV27 to TRBJ2-7; D gene ambiguous. Germline CDR1 is MNHEY and CDR2 is SMNVEV (reference sequence). The CDR3 has 13 residues. V lost 3 bases and J 2 bases, leaving 8 bases between the germline ends. CDR3 amino acids: CASSFRVTYEQYF. The CDR3 nucleotides read TGTGCCAGCAGTTTTCGGGTTACCTACGAGCAGTACTTC.

Here the CDR3 DNA reads TGTGCCAGCAGTTACTCGAGCGGGGGTGTTTACAATGAGCAGTTCTTC. Residues: CASSYSSGGVYNEQFF. This sequence joins TRBV6-5 and TRBJ2-1, with 8 bases that match TRBD2. V lost 0 bases and J lost 4; bases outside the gene matches: 5. The CDR3 covers 16 residues. Germline CDR1 reads MNHEY; CDR2 reads SVGAGI.

V gene TRBV6-2 or TRBV6-3 combines with J gene TRBJ1-1; 8 bases line up with TRBD1. CDR1 is MNHEY and CDR2 is SVGEGT in the germline V gene. The trim removed 4 bases at V and 6 bases at J, leaving 7 bases unmatched. CDR3 length equals 14 residues. CDR3 protein: CASSSVSTGAEAFF. The CDR3 coding sequence is TGTGCCAGCAGTTCTGTCTCGACAGGGGCTGAAGCTTTCTTT.

The chain uses TRBV18 and TRBJ2-5; TRBD1 is a possible D gene (6 bases). The CDR3 contains 16 residues. CDR1 and CDR2 (germline): KGHSH, LQKENI. The V end lost 2 bases, the J end lost 5 bases, and 18 bases lay between the germline ends. CDR3 in DNA: TGTGCCAGCTCACCAATTACAGGGATCCTTGCGGAGACCCAGTACTTC. It is translated as CASSPITGILAETQYF.

The chain recombines TRBV7-2 with TRBJ2-1; tentative D call: TRBD2 (6 bases). Germline V gene data show CDR1 as SGHTA and CDR2 as FQGNSA. V was shortened by 2 bases and J by 4 bases, with 15 bases between the two germline ends. This CDR3 is 16 amino acids long. CDR3 sequence: CASSLHSGRTYNEQFF. In DNA form, the CDR3 reads TGTGCCAGCAGCTTACACAGCGGGCGGACTTACAATGAGCAGTTCTTC.

The chain is built from TRBV15 and TRBJ2-3; tentative D call: TRBD2 (6 bases). The V end lost 1 base, the J end lost 2 bases, and 13 bases lay between the germline ends. The CDR3 consists of 16 residues. The germline CDR1 and CDR2 sequences are LNHNV and YYDKDF (reference sequence). CDR3 amino acids: CATSRGASGVTDTQYF. Here the CDR3 DNA reads TGTGCCACCAGCAGAGGAGCCTCGGGGGTCACAGATACGCAGTATTTT.

J is TRBJ2-3 and V is TRBV5-4, with TRBD2 matching over 11 bases. V shed 4 bases, J shed 1 base, and the junction held 17 bases outside the gene matches. This CDR3 has 20 amino acids. Germline V gene sequence: CDR1 SGHNT, CDR2 YYREEE (reference sequence). The DNA for the CDR3 is TGTGCCAGCAGCCCACCGCTAGCGGGGGGCTCCGGTAGGGGCACAGATACGCAGTATTTT. It codes for CASSPPLAGGSGRGTDTQYF.

The V call is TRBV4-1, the J call TRBJ2-2, with D perhaps matching TRBD1 (5 bases). Per the germline V gene, CDR1 is MGHRA and CDR2 is YSYEKL. Trimming pared 3 bases from V and 0 bases from J, leaving 26 bases between. The CDR3 sequence is 21 residues long. CDR3 coding DNA: TGCGCCAGCAGCCATCGGACCTCTAGGGGATGGCCCCGAACGAACACCGGGGAGCTGTTTTTT. It encodes CASSHRTSRGWPRTNTGELFF.

This clone was counted a few times. This CDR3 is CASSQELDSGVYNEQFF. The CDR3 region has the DNA TGTGCCAGCAGCCAAGAGCTTGATAGCGGGGTTTACAATGAGCAGTTCTTC. This chain connects TRBV3-1 (or the pseudogene TRBV3-2) to TRBJ2-1; 8 positions agree with TRBD2. The CDR3 contains 17 residues. Losses at the gene ends were 0 bases for V and 4 bases for J; bases not matched to a gene: 8. Germline V lookup: CDR1 LGHDT, CDR2 YNNKEL (reference sequence).

This rearrangement joins TRBV5-8 to TRBJ1-2, with a tentative D call TRBD1 (5 bases). The V gene lost 4 bases and the J gene lost 8 bases, with 9 bases spanning the gap. Germline loops: CDR1 SGHTS, CDR2 YDEGEE. This CDR3 contains 11 residues. In DNA, the CDR3 is TGTGCCAGCAGCCTCAGGGTAGGCTACACCTTC. This sequence encodes CASSLRVGYTF. Supplemented by reference TRBV5-8 and TRBJ1-2, the full variable domain reads EAGVTQSPTHLIKTRGQQATLRCSPISGHTSVYWYQQALGLGLQFLLWYDEGEERNRGNFPPRFSGRQFPNYSSELNVNALELEDSALYLCASSLRVGYTFGSGTRLTVV.

The chain links TRBV18 to TRBJ2-3; 10 nucleotides line up with TRBD1. The length of the CDR3 is 15 residues. V trimming: 6 bases; J trimming: 6 bases; junction bases outside the gene matches: 9. The V gene's germline CDR1 is KGHSH and CDR2 LQKENI. The chain's CDR3 is CASSPAGTGEDTQYF. CDR3 coding DNA: TGTGCCAGCTCCCCCGCTGGGACAGGGGAGGATACGCAGTATTTT.

This clone was found once. The V and J genes are TRBV14 and TRBJ1-1, with 8 bases matching TRBD1. CDR1 SGHDN and CDR2 FVKESK come from the germline V gene. With 5 bases clipped from V and 3 bases from J, the junction kept 14 bases outside the gene matches. The CDR3 runs 17 residues. CDR3 amino acids: CASSKSWAGGRDTEAFF. The CDR3 DNA follows: TGTGCCAGCAGCAAATCATGGGCAGGGGGCCGGGACACTGAAGCTTTCTTT.

The J gene is TRBJ2-3, the V gene TRBV13; TRBD1 is a possible D gene (5 bases). The CDR3 totals 12 residues. Per the germline V gene, CDR1 is PRHDT and CDR2 is FYEKMQ (reference sequence). V dropped 5 bases and J dropped 8 bases, with 11 bases sitting between them. The CDR3 region has the DNA TGTGCCAGCAGCACACGTAGGGGTACGCAGTATTTT. It translates to CASSTRRGTQYF.

In this sample, this clone turned up once. This CDR3 reads CASSVGGGPYEQYF. DNA of the CDR3: TGCGCCAGCAGTGTCGGCGGGGGGCCGTACGAGCAGTACTTC. V gene TRBV10-2 combines with J gene TRBJ2-7; 8 bases agree with TRBD2. V trimming: 4 bases; J trimming: 4 bases; junction bases outside the gene matches: 6. Germline V CDR1 and CDR2: WSHSY, SAAADI. The CDR3 has 14 residues.

The chain joins TRBV6-5 to TRBJ2-2, with D perhaps TRBD1 (6 bases). The CDR3 sequence is 16 residues long. V was pared by 2 bases and J by 4 bases, with 14 bases between. Looked up from germline, CDR1 is MNHEY and CDR2 is SVGAGI. This CDR3 reads CASSYPEGRGTGELFF. CDR3 sequence (DNA): TGTGCCAGCAGTTACCCCGAGGGCAGGGGCACCGGGGAGCTGTTTTTT.

The sample holds a few counts of this clone. The V gene is TRBV24-1, the J gene TRBJ2-1, with D perhaps TRBD2 (5 bases). There are 12 residues in the CDR3. Germline assignment: CDR1 KGHDR and CDR2 SFDVKD. With 9 bases removed from V and 8 bases from J, the gap between germline ends came to 13 bases. The CDR3 sequence: CATGDRGYEQFF. The CDR3 coding sequence is TGTGCCACCGGCGATAGAGGGTATGAGCAGTTCTTC.

This clone has just a few counts. The gene calls are TRBV7-8 and TRBJ2-2, with D perhaps matching TRBD1 (6 bases). V lost 5 bases and J 4 bases, leaving 14 bases between the germline ends. This CDR3 has 15 amino acids. Germline lookup yields CDR1 SGHVS and CDR2 FQNEAQ. CDR3 DNA sequence: TGTGCCAGCAGCGCTTTAGCCAGGGGCACCGGGGAGCTGTTTTTT. Amino acid sequence: CASSALARGTGELFF.

DNA of the CDR3: TGCGCCAGCAGCGTAAGACAGGGTGGAACTGAAGCTTTCTTT. The encoded protein is CASSVRQGGTEAFF. The chain uses TRBV5-1 and TRBJ1-1; 7 bases map to TRBD1. The CDR3 length is 14 residues. J lost 5 bases, V lost 4 bases, and 8 bases had no gene match. Germline loops: CDR1 SGHRS, CDR2 YFSETQ. Full variable domain (rest looked up from reference TRBV5-1 and TRBJ1-1): KAGVTQTPRYLIKTRGQQVTLSCSPISGHRSVSWYQQTPGQGLQFLFEYFSETQRNKGNFPGRFSGRQFSNSRSEMNVSTLELGDSALYLCASSVRQGGTEAFFGQGTRLTVV.

This clone appeared a single time. J is TRBJ2-7 and V is TRBV7-5; the table's TRBD1 call for D was not verified on the DNA. TRBV7-5 is an annotated pseudogene. The CDR3 spans 21 residues. This CDR3 is CVRSLDSRGLRGPRLLGEQYF. CDR3 nucleotides: TGTGTCAGAAGCTTAGACAGCAGGGGTCTTCGGGGTCCCCGTCTGTTGGGGGAGCAGTACTTC.

This rearrangement joins TRBV18 to TRBJ2-7; 8 nucleotides align to TRBD1. V was clipped by 3 bases and J by 4 bases; unmatched bases: 14. Germline CDR1 is KGHSH and CDR2 is LQKENI. The CDR3 length is 17 residues. The CDR3 DNA is TGTGCCAGCTCACCCTACTCGATAAGGGACAGGCCTTACGAGCAGTACTTC. Protein product: CASSPYSIRDRPYEQYF.

V is TRBV6-2 or TRBV6-3 and J is TRBJ1-1, with TRBD1 identical over 9 bases. Germline V gene data show CDR1 as MNHEY and CDR2 as SVGEGT. The V gene end was trimmed by 4 bases and the J gene end by 11 bases; junction bases not matched to a gene: 11. The CDR3 is 14 amino acids. The CDR3, as DNA: TGTGCCAGCAGTTTAACAGGGGGCGCCGCTTGGGCTTTCTTT. It is translated as CASSLTGGAAWAFF.

This chain joins TRBV24-1 and TRBJ2-5; 12 nucleotides line up with TRBD2. J lost 7 bases, V lost 6 bases, and 5 bases had no gene match. The CDR3 sequence is 14 residues long. Germline V gives CDR1 KGHDR, CDR2 SFDVKD. The CDR3 coding sequence is TGTGCCACCAGTCTAGCGGGGGGGCCCGGGACCCAGTACTTC. Its protein product is CATSLAGGPGTQYF.

The chain has TRBV27 and TRBJ1-6; D gene uncertain. The CDR3 is made up of 18 amino acids. Germline-derived CDR1 and CDR2 are MNHEY and SMNVEV (reference sequence). The V end was cut by 4 bases, the J end by 0 bases, with 16 bases between. The CDR3 DNA sequence: TGTGCCAGCAGTTCCAAACAGACGGCCAGCTCCTATAATTCACCCCTCCACTTT. As protein: CASSSKQTASSYNSPLHF.

This clone appeared a few times. V usage is TRBV5-1 and J usage is TRBJ1-5; D is possibly TRBD1 (6 bases). CDR1 and CDR2 from the germline V gene are SGHRS and YFSETQ. The CDR3 consists of 11 residues. V was cut by 7 bases and J by 16 bases, with 18 bases left in between. CDR3 protein: CASGRTATKHF. The CDR3 nucleotides are TGCGCCAGCGGTCGGACAGCAACCAAACATTTT. The full variable domain, its missing parts supplied by reference TRBV5-1 and TRBJ1-5, is KAGVTQTPRYLIKTRGQQVTLSCSPISGHRSVSWYQQTPGQGLQFLFEYFSETQRNKGNFPGRFSGRQFSNSRSEMNVSTLELGDSALYLCASGRTATKHFGDGTRLSIL.

The rearrangement uses TRBV7-6 and TRBJ1-1, with D possibly TRBD1 on 6 matching bases. This CDR3 has 14 amino acids. Germline CDR1 and CDR2: SGHVS and FNYEAQ. V lost 8 bases and J lost 0, with 13 bases in between. The CDR3 spells CASSGRDMNTEAFF. DNA of the CDR3: TGTGCCAGCTCCGGACGGGACATGAACACTGAAGCTTTCTTT.

The chain uses TRBV28 and TRBJ1-6; no clear D. CDR3 length: 15 residues. The germline CDR1 and CDR2 sequences are MDHEN and SYDVKM. The V gene lost 3 bases and the J gene lost 13 bases, with 19 bases spanning the gap. As DNA, the CDR3 is TGTGCCAGCAGTTTCCCCAGGTTTTCTCAGCCGCCCCTCCACTTT. It specifies CASSFPRFSQPPLHF. Together with reference TRBV28 and TRBJ1-6, the CDR3 gives the full variable domain: DVKVTQSSRYLVKRTGEKVFLECVQDMDHENMFWYRQDPGLGLRLIYFSYDVKMKEKGDIPEGYSVSREKKERFSLILESASTNQTSMYLCASSFPRFSQPPLHFGNGTRLTVT.

V is TRBV6-6 and J is TRBJ1-4; 10 bases are shared with TRBD1. The CDR3 length is 15 residues. Trimming removed 6 bases from V and 7 bases from J; junction bases left unmatched: 8. The germline V gene has CDR1 MNHNY and CDR2 SVGAGI (reference sequence). The CDR3 is CASRGGTGASEKLFF. The CDR3 DNA sequence: TGTGCCAGCAGAGGCGGGACAGGGGCCTCTGAAAAACTGTTTTTT.

The chain employs TRBV12-5 and TRBJ2-3, with 9 bases that match TRBD1. The trim removed 1 base at V and 4 bases at J, leaving 3 bases unmatched. The CDR3 is 15 amino acids. CDR1 is LGHNT and CDR2 is FRNRAP in the germline V gene. The CDR3 sequence: CASGLGQGGADTQYF. The CDR3 DNA reads as TGTGCTAGTGGTTTGGGACAGGGGGGAGCAGATACGCAGTATTTT.